The T cell receptor (beta chain) described here comes from a study of control samples from healthy donors and cancer patients. The CDR3 is 15 amino acids. Trimming stripped 6 bases from V and 5 bases from J, with 18 bases between. In germline, CDR1 is KGHDR, CDR2 SFDVKD. Clones were sequenced by immunoSEQ multiplex PCR, and TCRdb holds only the in-frame ones, with some missing. The sample shows approximately 40,000 clones, about 90% of them seen only once. The source material was blood. The J gene is TRBJ2-5, the V gene TRBV24-1; D is perhaps TRBD2 (6 bases). The TCR sequence derives from a woman aged 50 to 60 in good health. CDR3 sequence (DNA): TGTGCCACCAGTCGGCCGGCTTTAGGAGGGGAGACCCAGTACTTC. Amino acids: CATSRPALGGETQYF.